This TCR beta chain emerged from a study of T-cell memory formation after mild COVID-19. General study points: The second-wave clones peaking on day 37 were not confirmed as SARS-CoV-2-specific.

The CDR3 spans 14 residues. Deletions cut 4 bases from V and 5 bases from J, with 17 bases between. From germline, CDR1 is SQVTM and CDR2 ANQGSEA. Using its own MiXCR run on the 5' RACE reads, TCRdb lists one record per CDR3 protein. The sample lists over 400,000 distinct CDR3 sequences, around a quarter occurring once. As concerns this clonotype: Its antigen is currently unknown.

The sequencing input was PBMCs or a T cell subset sorted from them (not recorded which). This clonotype was sampled from an adult woman who had mild COVID-19 (a few samples of this study predate the infection). Cell type and time point are not known. This chain uses TRBV29-1 with TRBJ1-1; the D gene is possibly TRBD1 (5 bases). The CDR3 nucleotides are TGCAGCGTTGGCCCCTTGGGCGCAGGGACTGAAGCTTTCTTT. This sequence encodes CSVGPLGAGTEAFF.